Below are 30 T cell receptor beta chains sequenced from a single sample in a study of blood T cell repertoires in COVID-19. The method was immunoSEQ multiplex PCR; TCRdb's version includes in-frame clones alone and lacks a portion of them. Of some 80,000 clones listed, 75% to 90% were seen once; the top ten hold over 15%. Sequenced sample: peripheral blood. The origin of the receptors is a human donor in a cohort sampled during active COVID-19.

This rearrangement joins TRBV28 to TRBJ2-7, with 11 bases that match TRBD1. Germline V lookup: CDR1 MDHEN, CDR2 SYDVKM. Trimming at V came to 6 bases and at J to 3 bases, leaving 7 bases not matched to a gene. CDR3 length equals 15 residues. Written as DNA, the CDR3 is TGTGCCAGCAGATCTTCCGGGACAGGGGGCTACGAGCAGTACTTC. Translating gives CASRSSGTGGYEQYF.

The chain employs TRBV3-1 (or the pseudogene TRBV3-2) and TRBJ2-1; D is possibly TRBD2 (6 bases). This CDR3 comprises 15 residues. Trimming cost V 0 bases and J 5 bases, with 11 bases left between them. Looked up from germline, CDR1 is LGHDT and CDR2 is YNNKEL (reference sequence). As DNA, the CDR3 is TGTGCCAGCAGCCAAGATATCACTAGCCACAATGAGCAGTTCTTC. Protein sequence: CASSQDITSHNEQFF.

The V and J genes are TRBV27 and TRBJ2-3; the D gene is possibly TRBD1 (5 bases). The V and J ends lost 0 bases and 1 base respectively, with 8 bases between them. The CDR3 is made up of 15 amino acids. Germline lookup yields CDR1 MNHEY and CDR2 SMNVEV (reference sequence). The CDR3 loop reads CASSLSDSRTDTQYF. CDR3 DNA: TGTGCCAGCAGTTTATCCGACAGCCGCACAGATACGCAGTATTTT.

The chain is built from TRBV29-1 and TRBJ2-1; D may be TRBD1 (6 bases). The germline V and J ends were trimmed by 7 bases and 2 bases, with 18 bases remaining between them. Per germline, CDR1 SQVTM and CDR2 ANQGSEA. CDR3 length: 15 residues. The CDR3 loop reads CSGGQSLRTYNEQFF. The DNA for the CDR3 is TGCAGCGGCGGACAGTCTCTCCGAACCTACAATGAGCAGTTCTTC.

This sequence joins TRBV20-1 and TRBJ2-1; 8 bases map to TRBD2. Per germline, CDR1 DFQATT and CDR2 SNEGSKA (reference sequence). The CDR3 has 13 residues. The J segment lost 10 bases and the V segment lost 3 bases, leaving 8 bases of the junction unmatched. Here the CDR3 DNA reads TGCAGTGCTAGTGGGGGTAGCGGGGTGGAGCAGTTCTTC. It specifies CSASGGSGVEQFF.

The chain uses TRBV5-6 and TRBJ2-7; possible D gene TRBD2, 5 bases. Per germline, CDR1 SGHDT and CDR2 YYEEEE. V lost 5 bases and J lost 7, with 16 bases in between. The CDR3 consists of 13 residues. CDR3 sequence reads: CASSFGWEREQYF. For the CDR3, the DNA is TGTGCCAGCAGTTTCGGGTGGGAGCGGGAGCAGTACTTC.

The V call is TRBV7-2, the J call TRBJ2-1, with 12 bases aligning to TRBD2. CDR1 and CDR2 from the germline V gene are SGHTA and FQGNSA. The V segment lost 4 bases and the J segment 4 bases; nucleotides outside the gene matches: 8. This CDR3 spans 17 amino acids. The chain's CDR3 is CASSSFATSGGYNEQFF. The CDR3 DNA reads TGTGCCAGCAGCTCGTTCGCGACTAGCGGGGGATACAATGAGCAGTTCTTC.

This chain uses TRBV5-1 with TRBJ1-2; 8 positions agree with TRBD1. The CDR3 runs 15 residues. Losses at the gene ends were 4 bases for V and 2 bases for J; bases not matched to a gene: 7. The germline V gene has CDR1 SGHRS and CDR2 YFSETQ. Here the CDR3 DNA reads TGCGCCAGCAGCATGGAAACAGGGGGGAACTATGGCTACACCTTC. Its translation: CASSMETGGNYGYTF.

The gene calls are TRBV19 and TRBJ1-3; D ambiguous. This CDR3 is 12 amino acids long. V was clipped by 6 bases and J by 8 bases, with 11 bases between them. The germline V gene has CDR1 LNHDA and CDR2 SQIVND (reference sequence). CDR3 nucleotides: TGTGCCAGTAGCCCGGGCGGGGACACCATATATTTT. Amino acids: CASSPGGDTIYF.

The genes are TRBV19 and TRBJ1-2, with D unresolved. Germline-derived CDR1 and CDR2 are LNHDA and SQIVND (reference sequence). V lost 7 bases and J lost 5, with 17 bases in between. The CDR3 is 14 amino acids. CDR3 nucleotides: TGTGCCAGTATACCAGGATCCGCAGGATATGGCTACACCTTC. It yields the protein CASIPGSAGYGYTF.

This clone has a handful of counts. CDR3: CATSSIYRGWAGELFF. The CDR3 bases are TGTGCCACCAGTTCTATCTACAGGGGTTGGGCCGGGGAGCTGTTTTTT. The rearrangement uses TRBV24-1 and TRBJ2-2; 7 bases fit TRBD1. Trimming removed 6 bases from V and 6 bases from J; junction bases left unmatched: 12. Germline V gene data show CDR1 as KGHDR and CDR2 as SFDVKD. The CDR3 length is 16 residues.

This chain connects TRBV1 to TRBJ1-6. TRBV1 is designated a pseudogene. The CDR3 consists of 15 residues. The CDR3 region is CTSSKLGRGGSPLHF. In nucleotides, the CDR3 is TGCACCAGCAGCAAACTGGGGAGGGGTGGTTCACCCCTCCACTTT.

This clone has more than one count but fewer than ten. Here the CDR3 reads CASSVEYNEQFF. CDR3 nucleotide sequence: TGTGCCAGCAGCGTGGAGTACAATGAGCAGTTCTTC. The chain uses TRBV9 and TRBJ2-1, with unresolved D. Germline assignment: CDR1 SGDLS and CDR2 YYNGEE. The CDR3 consists of 12 residues. V lost 2 bases to trimming and J lost 4 bases, with 4 bases between them.

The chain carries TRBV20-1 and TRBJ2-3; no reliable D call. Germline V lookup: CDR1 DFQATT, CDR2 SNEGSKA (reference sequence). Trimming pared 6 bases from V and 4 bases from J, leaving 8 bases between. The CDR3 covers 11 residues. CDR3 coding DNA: TGCAGTGCCGCCCACTCAGATACGCAGTATTTT. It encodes CSAAHSDTQYF.

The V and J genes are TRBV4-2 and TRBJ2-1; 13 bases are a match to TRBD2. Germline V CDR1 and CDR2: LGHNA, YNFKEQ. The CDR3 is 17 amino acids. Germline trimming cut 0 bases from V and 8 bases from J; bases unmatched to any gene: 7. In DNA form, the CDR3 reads TGTGCCAGCAGCCAAGAGTTCGGACTAGCGGGAGCCGATGAGCAGTTCTTC. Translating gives CASSQEFGLAGADEQFF.

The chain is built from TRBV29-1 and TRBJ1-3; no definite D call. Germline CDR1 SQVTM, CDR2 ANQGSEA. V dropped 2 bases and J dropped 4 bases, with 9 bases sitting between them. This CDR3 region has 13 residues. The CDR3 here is CSVEQQFGNTIYF. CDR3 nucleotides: TGCAGCGTTGAACAACAGTTCGGAAACACCATATATTTT.

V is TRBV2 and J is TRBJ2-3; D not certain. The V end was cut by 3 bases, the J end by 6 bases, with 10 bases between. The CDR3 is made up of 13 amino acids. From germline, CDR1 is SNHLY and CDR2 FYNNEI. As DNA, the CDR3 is TGTGCCAGCAGTGAGCTCCACTTGGATACGCAGTATTTT. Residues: CASSELHLDTQYF.

The CDR3 DNA sequence: TGTGCCAGCAGCGTAGCCCAGGGGAGTACCGGGGAGCTGTTTTTT. This codes for CASSVAQGSTGELFF. This chain joins TRBV9 and TRBJ2-2; possibly TRBD1 for D (6 bases). V was trimmed by 0 bases and J by 5 bases, leaving 11 bases between them. This CDR3 is 15 amino acids long. Germline V lookup: CDR1 SGDLS, CDR2 YYNGEE. Full variable domain (remainder filled in from reference TRBV9 and TRBJ2-2): DSGVTQTPKHLITATGQRVTLRCSPRSGDLSVYWYQQSLDQGLQFLIQYYNGEERAKGNILERFSAQQFPDLHSELNLSSLELGDSALYFCASSVAQGSTGELFFGEGSRLTVL.

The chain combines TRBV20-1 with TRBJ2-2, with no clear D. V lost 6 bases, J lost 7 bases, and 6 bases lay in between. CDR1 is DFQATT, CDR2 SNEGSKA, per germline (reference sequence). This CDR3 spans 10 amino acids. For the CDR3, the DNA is TGCAGTGCCCTCTTCGGGGAGCTGTTTTTT. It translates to CSALFGELFF.

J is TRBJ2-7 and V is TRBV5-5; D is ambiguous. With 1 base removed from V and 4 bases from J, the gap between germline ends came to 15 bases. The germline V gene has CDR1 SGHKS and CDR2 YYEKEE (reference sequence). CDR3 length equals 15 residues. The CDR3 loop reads CASSLRWQQQYEQYF. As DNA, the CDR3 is TGTGCCAGCAGCTTGAGGTGGCAGCAACAGTACGAGCAGTACTTC. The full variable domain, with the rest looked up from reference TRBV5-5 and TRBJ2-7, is DAGVTQSPTHLIKTRGQQVTLRCSPISGHKSVSWYQQVLGQGPQFIFQYYEKEERGRGNFPDRFSARQFPNYSSELNVNALLLGDSALYLCASSLRWQQQYEQYFGPGTRLTVT.

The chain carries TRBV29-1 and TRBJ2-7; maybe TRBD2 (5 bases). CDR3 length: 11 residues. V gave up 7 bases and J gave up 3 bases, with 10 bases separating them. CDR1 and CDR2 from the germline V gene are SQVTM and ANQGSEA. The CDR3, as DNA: TGCAGCGCCCGGGAAGGCTACGAGCAGTACTTC. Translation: CSAREGYEQYF.

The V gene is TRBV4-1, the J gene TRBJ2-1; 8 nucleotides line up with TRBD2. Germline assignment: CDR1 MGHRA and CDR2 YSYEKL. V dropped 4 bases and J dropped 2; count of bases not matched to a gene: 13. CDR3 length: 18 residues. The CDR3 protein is CASSRTTSGPSPYNEQFF. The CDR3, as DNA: TGCGCCAGCAGCCGCACAACTAGCGGCCCTTCCCCCTACAATGAGCAGTTCTTC.

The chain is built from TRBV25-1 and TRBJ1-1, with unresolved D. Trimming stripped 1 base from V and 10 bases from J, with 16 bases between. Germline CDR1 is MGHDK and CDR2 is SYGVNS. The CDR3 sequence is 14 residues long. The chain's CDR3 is CASSESWRELGAFF. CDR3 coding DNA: TGTGCCAGCAGTGAATCCTGGAGGGAACTAGGAGCTTTCTTT.

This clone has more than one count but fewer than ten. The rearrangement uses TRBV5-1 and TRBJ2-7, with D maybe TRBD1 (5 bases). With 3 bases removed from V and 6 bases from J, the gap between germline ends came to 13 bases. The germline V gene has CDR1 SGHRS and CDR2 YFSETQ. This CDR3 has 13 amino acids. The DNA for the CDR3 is TGCGCCAGCAGCTCCCCAGGGTCGCGCGAGCAGTACTTC. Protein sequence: CASSSPGSREQYF.

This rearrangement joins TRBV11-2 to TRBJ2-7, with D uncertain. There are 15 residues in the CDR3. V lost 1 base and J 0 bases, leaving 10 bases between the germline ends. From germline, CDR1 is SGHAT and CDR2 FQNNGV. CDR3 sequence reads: CASSLGSLDSYEQYF. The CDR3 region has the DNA TGTGCCAGCAGCTTAGGCTCACTCGACTCCTACGAGCAGTACTTC.

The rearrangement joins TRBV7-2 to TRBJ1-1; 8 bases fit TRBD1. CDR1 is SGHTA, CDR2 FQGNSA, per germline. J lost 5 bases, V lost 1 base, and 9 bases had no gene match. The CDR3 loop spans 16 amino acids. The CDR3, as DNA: TGTGCCAGCAGCTTAGAGCAGGGGGCGCGGGGAACTGAAGCTTTCTTT. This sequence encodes CASSLEQGARGTEAFF.

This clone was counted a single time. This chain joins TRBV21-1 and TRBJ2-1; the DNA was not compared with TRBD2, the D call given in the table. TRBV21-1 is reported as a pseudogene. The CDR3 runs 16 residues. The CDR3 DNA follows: TGTGCCAGCAGCAAAGGCCTAGCGGGTCGCTACAATGAGCAGTTCTTC. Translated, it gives CASSKGLAGRYNEQFF.

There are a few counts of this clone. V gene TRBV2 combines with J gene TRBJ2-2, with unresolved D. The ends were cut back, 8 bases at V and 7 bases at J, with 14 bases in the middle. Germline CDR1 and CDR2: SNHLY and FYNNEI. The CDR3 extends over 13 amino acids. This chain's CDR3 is CASCFGLGGELFF. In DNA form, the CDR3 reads TGTGCCAGCTGCTTTGGGCTCGGCGGGGAGCTGTTTTTT.

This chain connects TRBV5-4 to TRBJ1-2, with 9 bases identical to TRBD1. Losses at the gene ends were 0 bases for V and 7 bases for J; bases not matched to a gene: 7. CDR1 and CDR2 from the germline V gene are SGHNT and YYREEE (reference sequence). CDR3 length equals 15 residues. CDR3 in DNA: TGTGCCAGCAGCTTGGTCTCGGACAGGGGCGGTGGCTACACCTTC. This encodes CASSLVSDRGGGYTF.

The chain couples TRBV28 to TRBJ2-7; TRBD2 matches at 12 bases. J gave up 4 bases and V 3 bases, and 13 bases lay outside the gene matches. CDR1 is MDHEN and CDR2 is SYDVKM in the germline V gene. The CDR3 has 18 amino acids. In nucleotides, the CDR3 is TGTGCCAGCAGTTTCAAGATACTCCTAGCGGGAGGGCGTTACGAGCAGTACTTC. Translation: CASSFKILLAGGRYEQYF.